The 21 T cell receptor beta chains given below trace back to one sample, sequenced in a study of T cells in narcolepsy. This table comes from immunoSEQ multiplex PCR, and its TCRdb copy is limited to in-frame clones, with some not included. The sample consists of around 33,000 clones, roughly four fifths of them appearing once. The source material was CD45RA- memory CD4+ T cells from PBMCs. These receptors were taken from a human donor with narcolepsy.

This sequence joins TRBV5-1 and TRBJ2-1, with TRBD2 matching over 8 bases. Germline-derived CDR1 and CDR2 are SGHRS and YFSETQ. The CDR3 covers 15 residues. The V and J ends lost 0 bases and 13 bases, in that order; junction bases with no gene match: 12. Here the CDR3 reads CASSLVGSGVGRQFF. In DNA form, the CDR3 reads TGCGCCAGCAGCTTGGTAGGTAGCGGGGTAGGGCGTCAGTTCTTC.

The rearrangement joins TRBV9 to TRBJ1-3; 9 positions agree with TRBD1. Germline V gene sequence: CDR1 SGDLS, CDR2 YYNGEE. CDR3 length: 16 amino acids. The V segment lost 0 bases and the J segment 4 bases; nucleotides outside the gene matches: 5. CDR3 bases: TGTGCCAGCAGCGTAGGGGACAGGGTGTCCGGAAACACCATATATTTT. Translation: CASSVGDRVSGNTIYF.

The V and J genes are TRBV19 and TRBJ2-5; TRBD1 is a possible D gene (6 bases). CDR1 and CDR2 (germline): LNHDA, SQIVND (reference sequence). Between the trimmed V and J ends, which lost 5 bases and 5 bases, there was a span of 12 bases. The CDR3 contains 13 residues. CDR3 coding DNA: TGTGCCAGTAGTGCTCAGGGGATGGAGACCCAGTACTTC. It translates to CASSAQGMETQYF. Complete variable domain (other parts from reference TRBV19 and TRBJ2-5): DGGITQSPKYLFRKEGQNVTLSCEQNLNHDAMYWYRQDPGQGLRLIYYSQIVNDFQKGDIAEGYSVSREKKESFPLTVTSAQKNPTAFYLCASSAQGMETQYFGPGTRLLVL.

The chain combines TRBV7-2 with TRBJ2-7, with 10 bases lining up with TRBD1. Germline CDR1 reads SGHTA; CDR2 reads FQGNSA. The CDR3 runs 16 residues. With 6 bases clipped from V and 7 bases from J, the junction kept 15 bases outside the gene matches. The CDR3 sequence: CASSTMMGQGIIEQYF. CDR3 DNA: TGTGCCAGCAGTACCATGATGGGACAGGGGATCATTGAGCAGTACTTC. Full variable domain (missing parts from reference TRBV7-2 and TRBJ2-7): GAGVSQSPSNKVTEKGKDVELRCDPISGHTALYWYRQSLGQGLEFLIYFQGNSAPDKSGLPSDRFSAERTGGSVSTLTIQRTQQEDSAVYLCASSTMMGQGIIEQYFGPGTRLTVT.

This chain links TRBV19 with TRBJ1-5, with TRBD1 as a possible D gene (5 bases). The V end lost 0 bases, the J end lost 9 bases, and 21 bases lay between the germline ends. The CDR3 has 17 amino acids. CDR1 and CDR2 from the germline V gene are LNHDA and SQIVND (reference sequence). In DNA, the CDR3 is TGTGCCAGTAGTATAGACTTCTCAGGGCAGGGTGGCGGGCCCCAGCATTTT. Translation gives CASSIDFSGQGGGPQHF.

V and J are TRBV5-6 and TRBJ2-5; D unresolved. The DNA end favors TRBJ2-7, so the J call may be wrong. This CDR3 has 12 residues. From germline, CDR1 is SGHDT and CDR2 YYEEEE. CDR3 nucleotides: TGTGCCAGCAGCTTGGAAGTCTACGAGCAGTACTTC. It is translated as CASSLEVYEQYF.

The gene calls are TRBV30 and TRBJ1-4, with unresolved D. CDR3 length: 11 residues. V shed 4 bases and J shed 10 bases, with 10 bases lying between them. Per the germline V gene, CDR1 is GTSNPN and CDR2 is SVGIG (reference sequence). The CDR3 here is CAWMWSRKLFF. The CDR3 nucleotides read TGTGCCTGGATGTGGAGTAGAAAACTGTTTTTT.

This chain uses TRBV5-1 with TRBJ1-4; D is uncertain. Trimming left V 0 bases short and J 4 bases short, with 13 bases between. This CDR3 has 16 amino acids. Germline V gene lookup returns CDR1 SGHRS and CDR2 YFSETQ. Here the CDR3 reads CASSLAGRAGNEKLFF. In nucleotides, the CDR3 is TGCGCCAGCAGCTTGGCGGGTAGGGCTGGTAATGAAAAACTGTTTTTT.

The chain carries TRBV19 and TRBJ1-1; 9 positions agree with TRBD1. CDR3 length: 15 residues. Germline CDR1 and CDR2: LNHDA and SQIVND (reference sequence). The J segment lost 1 base and the V segment lost 4 bases, leaving 4 bases of the junction unmatched. The CDR3 sequence is CASSTTGGQNTEAFF. The CDR3 nucleotides are TGTGCCAGTAGTACTACAGGGGGCCAGAACACTGAAGCTTTCTTT. Variable domain in full (rest from reference TRBV19 and TRBJ1-1): DGGITQSPKYLFRKEGQNVTLSCEQNLNHDAMYWYRQDPGQGLRLIYYSQIVNDFQKGDIAEGYSVSREKKESFPLTVTSAQKNPTAFYLCASSTTGGQNTEAFFGQGTRLTVV.

The chain uses TRBV7-9 and TRBJ2-3, with 9 bases that match TRBD2. The V and J ends lost 6 bases and 5 bases, in that order; junction bases with no gene match: 12. Germline V gives CDR1 SEHNR, CDR2 FQNEAQ (reference sequence). The CDR3 has 16 residues. The CDR3 sequence is CASSPAAGGVKDTQYF. DNA of the CDR3: TGTGCCAGCAGTCCGGCGGCGGGAGGGGTCAAAGATACGCAGTATTTT.

The J gene is TRBJ2-2, the V gene TRBV6-6; 7 positions match TRBD1. CDR1 and CDR2 (germline): MNHNY, SVGAGI (reference sequence). V lost 0 bases and J lost 5; bases outside the gene matches: 6. The CDR3 spans 16 residues. CDR3 in DNA: TGTGCCAGCAGTTACTCGCCACAGGGGCGGACCGGGGAGCTGTTTTTT. This sequence encodes CASSYSPQGRTGELFF.

This clone was picked up a small number of times. Other nucleotide sequences from this sample produce the same CDR3. This rearrangement joins TRBV30 to TRBJ2-5; 9 bases align to TRBD2. The CDR3 covers 14 residues. V shed 5 bases, J shed 2 bases, and the junction held 6 bases outside the gene matches. In germline, CDR1 is GTSNPN, CDR2 SVGIG (reference sequence). The CDR3 DNA reads as TGTGCCTGGGGGCGGGGGGGTCCGCAAGAGACCCAGTACTTC. Its protein is CAWGRGGPQETQYF.

The gene calls are TRBV12-5 and TRBJ2-3; TRBD2 aligns across 8 bases. CDR3 length: 17 amino acids. V lost 1 base to trimming and J lost 4 bases; unmatched junction nucleotides: 10. From germline, CDR1 is LGHNT and CDR2 FRNRAP. CDR3 region: CASGLEVRGGLADTQYF. The CDR3 DNA sequence: TGTGCTAGTGGTTTGGAGGTCCGGGGGGGGCTCGCAGATACGCAGTATTTT. The whole variable domain, remainder taken from reference TRBV12-5 and TRBJ2-3, is DARVTQTPRHKVTEMGQEVTMRCQPILGHNTVFWYRQTMMQGLELLAYFRNRAPLDDSGMPKDRFSAEMPDATLATLKIQPSEPRDSAVYFCASGLEVRGGLADTQYFGPGTRLTVL.

The rearrangement joins TRBV5-1 to TRBJ2-1; 11 bases line up with TRBD2. V gave up 4 bases and J gave up 7 bases; unmatched junction bases: 10. The CDR3 loop spans 16 amino acids. Germline V CDR1 and CDR2: SGHRS, YFSETQ. The chain's CDR3 is CASSLQTSGAINEQFF. The CDR3, as DNA: TGCGCCAGCAGCCTCCAGACTAGCGGGGCTATAAATGAGCAGTTCTTC.

V gene TRBV19 combines with J gene TRBJ2-1; 11 nucleotides agree with TRBD2. The CDR3 covers 16 residues. Germline CDR1 reads LNHDA; CDR2 reads SQIVND (reference sequence). The J segment lost 2 bases and the V segment lost 3 bases, leaving 3 bases of the junction unmatched. The CDR3 DNA reads as TGTGCCAGTAGTATCAGTAGCGGGGGGGCCTACAATGAGCAGTTCTTC. Protein product: CASSISSGGAYNEQFF.

J is TRBJ2-6 and V is TRBV4-2; 8 nucleotides line up with TRBD2. Germline CDR1 and CDR2: LGHNA and YNFKEQ. The CDR3 runs to 19 residues. V was pared by 4 bases and J by 0 bases, with 11 bases of the junction left unmatched. For the CDR3, the DNA is TGTGCCAGCAGCCCTGAGCCCCAGCGGGGGAGCTCTGGGGCCAACGTCCTGACTTTC. It codes for CASSPEPQRGSSGANVLTF.

V gene TRBV6-6 combines with J gene TRBJ2-5; no clear D. Germline lookup yields CDR1 MNHNY and CDR2 SVGAGI (reference sequence). With 6 bases removed from V and 1 base from J, the gap between germline ends came to 9 bases. This CDR3 spans 13 amino acids. The CDR3 sequence is CASRNSLQETQYF. The DNA for the CDR3 is TGTGCCAGCAGGAACAGTCTCCAAGAGACCCAGTACTTC.

The chain combines TRBV5-6 with TRBJ1-1, with D unclear. Trimming pared 0 bases from V and 3 bases from J, leaving 9 bases between. The CDR3 sequence is 14 residues long. The germline CDR1 and CDR2 sequences are SGHDT and YYEEEE. Here the CDR3 reads CASSLELLDTEAFF. The CDR3 nucleotides read TGTGCCAGCAGCTTGGAGTTACTGGACACTGAAGCTTTCTTT.

The rearrangement uses TRBV6-5 and TRBJ1-1; D not resolved. Germline CDR1 is MNHEY and CDR2 is SVGAGI. The CDR3 covers 12 residues. The germline V and J ends were trimmed by 2 bases and 10 bases, with 11 bases remaining between them. In DNA form, the CDR3 reads TGTGCCAGCAGTTACCAGGACCGGCCAGCTTTCTTT. Residues: CASSYQDRPAFF.

The chain has TRBV7-9 and TRBJ2-1; 10 bases match TRBD2. CDR3 length equals 15 residues. Germline V gene data show CDR1 as SEHNR and CDR2 as FQNEAQ (reference sequence). With 5 bases clipped from V and 4 bases from J, the junction kept 5 bases outside the gene matches. The DNA for the CDR3 is TGTGCCAGCAGCCCAACTAGCGGGGAGTACAATGAGCAGTTCTTC. Translated: CASSPTSGEYNEQFF.

This chain links TRBV6-1 with TRBJ1-2; possibly TRBD1 for D (5 bases). CDR3 length: 18 residues. Germline lookup yields CDR1 MNHNS and CDR2 SASEGT. V lost 2 bases to trimming and J lost 1 base, with 20 bases between them. As DNA, the CDR3 is TGTGCCAGCAGTGAAACTCCTTTCGGGGTAGGGGTTAACTATGGCTACACCTTC. As protein: CASSETPFGVGVNYGYTF.